A selection of T cell receptor beta chains follows, all from one sample in a study of cytomegalovirus exposure and HLA in healthy donors. TCRdb keeps only in-frame clones here, not all; method: immunoSEQ multiplex PCR. Counted here are about 170,000 clones, around 80% occurring once; the ten biggest clones make up 0.75% to 0.8%. Sequencing was carried out using PBMCs. The receptors originated from a female donor in good health and CMV-seronegative. The CDR3 runs from the conserved cysteine through the conserved F or W. A D gene is named only where the DNA matches it firmly. For some rows the clone size is stated as once, few or many, or as a class when expanded; others skip it.

>once|TRBV6-5|TRBD2|TRBJ2-7
CASTSMGGGGEQYF
TGTGCCAGCACCAGTATGGGGGGGGGTGGCGAGCAGTACTTC
>NA|TRBV12-2|NA|TRBJ2-7
CASRLHRGYEQYF
TGTGCAAGTCGCTTACATCGGGGGTACGAGCAGTACTTC
>few|TRBV27|TRBD2|TRBJ2-1
CASSFHLAGGPDEQFF
TGTGCCAGCAGTTTCCACCTAGCGGGAGGGCCCGATGAGCAGTTCTTC
>NA|TRBV9|TRBD2|TRBJ2-1
CASSVTGTSGGRSYNEQFF
TGTGCCAGCAGCGTCACCGGGACTAGCGGGGGGAGATCCTACAATGAGCAGTTCTTC
>once|TRBV20-1|NA|TRBJ2-5
CSALGETQYF
TGCAGTGCCCTCGGGGAGACCCAGTACTTC
>NA|TRBV6-4|NA|TRBJ2-2
CASSEQGNTGELFF
TGTGCCAGCAGTGAACAGGGGAACACCGGGGAGCTGTTTTTT
>NA|TRBV7-8|NA|TRBJ2-2
CASSYEDRYTGELFF
TGTGCCAGCAGCTATGAAGACAGATACACCGGGGAGCTGTTTTTT
>few|TRBV5-1|TRBD2|TRBJ2-3
CASSIGTSGRTDTQYF
TGCGCCAGCAGCATCGGGACTAGCGGTCGCACAGATACGCAGTATTTT
>NA|TRBV19|NA|TRBJ1-1
CASSIFQGTTEAFF
TGTGCCAGTAGTATATTCCAGGGGACCACTGAAGCTTTCTTT
>NA|TRBV7-3|NA|TRBJ2-1
CASSPGSGYNEQFF
TGTGCCAGCAGCCCAGGCTCAGGTTACAATGAGCAGTTCTTC
>NA|TRBV9|TRBD2|TRBJ2-3
CASSFGTTPGTDTQYF
TGTGCCAGCAGCTTCGGGACTACACCCGGCACAGATACGCAGTATTTT
>once|TRBV27|NA|TRBJ2-1
CAASRSADSYNEQFF
TGTGCCGCCTCACGGTCAGCGGACTCCTACAATGAGCAGTTCTTC
>once|TRBV5-1|NA|TRBJ2-3
CASSLSIDTQYF
TGCGCCAGCAGCCTAAGCATAGATACGCAGTATTTT
>once|TRBV18|TRBD2|TRBJ2-7
CASSPPPSGRYEQYF
TGTGCCAGCTCACCACCGCCTAGCGGCCGTTACGAGCAGTACTTC
>NA|TRBV6-1|NA|TRBJ2-1
CASSEVGAKVF
TGTGCCAGCAGTGAAGTGGGGGCTAAGGTCTTC
>NA|TRBV10-3|NA|TRBJ1-5
CAIRGAVDSNQPQHF
TGTGCCATCCGCGGGGCTGTAGATAGCAATCAGCCCCAGCATTTT
>NA|TRBV19|NA|TRBJ2-3
CASSSGRTDTQYF
TGTGCCAGTAGCAGCGGCCGCACAGATACGCAGTATTTT
>NA|TRBV21-1|NA|TRBJ1-3
CASSKGHLSDTSSGNTIYF
TGTGCCAGCAGCAAAGGTCATCTCAGTGACACCTCCTCTGGAAACACCATATATTTT
>NA|TRBV9|TRBD2|TRBJ2-6
CASSPMGGSSGANVLTF
TGTGCCAGCAGCCCGATGGGGGGGTCCTCTGGGGCCAACGTCCTGACTTTC
>NA|TRBV5-1|NA|TRBJ2-3
CASSPSSTDTQYF
TGCGCCAGCAGCCCTTCGAGCACAGATACGCAGTATTTT
>NA|TRBV18|NA|TRBJ1-1
CASSPIRGAGTEAFF
TGTGCCAGCTCACCAATTCGGGGGGCAGGCACTGAAGCTTTCTTT
>few|TRBV18|NA|TRBJ1-2
CASSPNTNGYTF
TGTGCCAGCTCACCAAACACCAATGGCTACACCTTC